Below, 5 T cell receptor beta chains from the same sample are listed, as sequenced in a study of neoadjuvant anti-PD-1 for oral cavity cancer. Clones were sequenced by immunoSEQ multiplex PCR, and TCRdb holds only the in-frame ones, with some missing. The repertoire consists of over 65,000 clones, with roughly nine tenths occurring once and the leading ten covering 2.5% to 3.5%. As for time point: after neoadjuvant nivolumab, at surgical resection. Sequencing used PBMCs, obtained after nivolumab (anti-PD-1) treatment. These receptors all stem from a person aged 35-79 years with oral cavity squamous cell carcinoma.

The chain is built from TRBV13 and TRBJ2-7; D gene uncertain. This CDR3 has 17 residues. Germline assignment: CDR1 PRHDT and CDR2 FYEKMQ (reference sequence). V lost 4 bases to trimming and J lost 0 bases, with 19 bases between them. CDR3 amino acids: CASSSDVLDADSYEQYF. As DNA, the CDR3 is TGTGCCAGCAGCTCCGACGTTCTGGACGCCGACTCCTACGAGCAGTACTTC.

The chain carries TRBV2 and TRBJ1-2; D remains ambiguous. V lost 7 bases to trimming and J lost 4 bases, with 13 bases between them. This CDR3 contains 13 residues. The germline gives CDR1 SNHLY, CDR2 FYNNEI. CDR3 residues: CASTSQTTYGYTF. The DNA of the CDR3 is TGTGCCAGCACTAGCCAGACGACCTATGGCTACACCTTC. The entire variable domain, with the rest obtained from reference TRBV2 and TRBJ1-2, is as follows: EPEVTQTPSHQVTQMGQEVILRCVPISNHLYFYWYRQILGQKVEFLVSFYNNEISEKSEIFDDQFSVERPDGSNFTLKIRSTKLEDSAMYFCASTSQTTYGYTFGSGTRLTVV.

This clone came up a few times. The chain combines TRBV7-8 with TRBJ1-4; 8 positions match TRBD1. Germline CDR1 SGHVS, CDR2 FQNEAQ. J lost 6 bases, V lost 0 bases, and 3 bases had no gene match. CDR3 length equals 15 residues. For the CDR3, the DNA is TGTGCCAGCAGCTTAGCGCGGACAGGGCATGAAAAACTGTTTTTT. It is translated as CASSLARTGHEKLFF. The full variable domain, rest sourced from reference TRBV7-8 and TRBJ1-4, is GAGVSQSPRYKVAKRGQDVALRCDPISGHVSLFWYQQALGQGPEFLTYFQNEAQLDKSGLPSDRFFAERPEGSVSTLKIQRTQQEDSAVYLCASSLARTGHEKLFFGSGTQLSVL.

J is TRBJ1-5 and V is TRBV30; D may be TRBD1 (5 bases). Per the germline V gene, CDR1 is GTSNPN and CDR2 is SVGIG (reference sequence). This CDR3 contains 15 residues. V lost 3 bases, J lost 2 bases, and 14 bases lay in between. The CDR3 loop is CAWSARVSGNQPQHF. In DNA form, the CDR3 reads TGTGCCTGGAGCGCCAGGGTAAGTGGCAATCAGCCCCAGCATTTT.

This clone was detected only once. The chain carries TRBV30 and TRBJ2-5; 9 positions agree with TRBD2. The CDR3 runs to 18 residues. The V and J ends lost 0 bases and 4 bases, in that order; junction bases with no gene match: 15. Germline CDR1 reads GTSNPN; CDR2 reads SVGIG (reference sequence). The CDR3 region has the DNA TGTGCCTGGAGTGTACGACTAGCGGAGAATTGGGGGGGAGAGACCCAGTACTTC. This sequence encodes CAWSVRLAENWGGETQYF. Based on the CDR3 plus reference TRBV30 and TRBJ2-5, the full variable domain is SQTIHQWPATLVQPVGSPLSLECTVEGTSNPNLYWYRQAAGRGLQLLFYSVGIGQISSEVPQNLSASRPQDRQFILSSKKLLLSDSGFYLCAWSVRLAENWGGETQYFGPGTRLLVL.